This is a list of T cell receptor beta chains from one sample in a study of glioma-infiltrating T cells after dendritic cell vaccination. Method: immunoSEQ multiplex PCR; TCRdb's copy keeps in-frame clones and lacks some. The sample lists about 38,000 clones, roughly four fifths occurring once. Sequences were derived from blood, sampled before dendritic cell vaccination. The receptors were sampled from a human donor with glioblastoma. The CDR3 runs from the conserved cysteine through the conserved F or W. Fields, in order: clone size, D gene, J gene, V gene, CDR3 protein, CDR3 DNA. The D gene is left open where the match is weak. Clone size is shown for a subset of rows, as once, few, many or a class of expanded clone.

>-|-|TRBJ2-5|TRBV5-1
CASRGTFQETQYF
TGCGCCAGCAGAGGGACTTTCCAAGAGACCCAGTACTTC
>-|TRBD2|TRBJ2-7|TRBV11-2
CASSLASSGGAVSYEQYF
TGTGCCAGCAGCTTAGCTTCTAGCGGGGGGGCGGTGAGTTACGAGCAGTACTTC
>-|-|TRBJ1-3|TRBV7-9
CASSTHPQGPNGNTIYF
TGTGCCAGCAGCACCCACCCACAGGGACCGAATGGAAACACCATATATTTT
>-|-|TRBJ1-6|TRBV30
CAWGSSYSSPLHF
TGTGCCTGGGGGAGCTCCTATAGTTCACCCCTCCACTTT
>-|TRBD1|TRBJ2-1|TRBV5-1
CASSRGTGSYSSYNEQFF
TGCGCCAGCAGCCGTGGGACAGGGTCCTACAGCTCCTACAATGAGCAGTTCTTC
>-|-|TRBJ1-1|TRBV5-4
CASSLVPGLNTEAFF
TGTGCCAGCAGCTTGGTACCAGGTCTTAACACTGAAGCTTTCTTT
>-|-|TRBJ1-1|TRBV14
CASSQSFLGEAFF
TGTGCCAGCAGCCAAAGCTTCCTGGGCGAAGCTTTCTTT
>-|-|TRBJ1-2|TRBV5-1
CASSSNSPQIYGYTF
TGCGCCAGCAGCTCCAACAGTCCCCAAATTTATGGCTACACCTTC
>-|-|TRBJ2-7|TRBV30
CASKNRDRLYEQYF
TGTGCCTCTAAGAACAGGGATCGTTTGTACGAGCAGTACTTC
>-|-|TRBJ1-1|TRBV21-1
CASSKAGDRENTEAFF
TGTGCCAGCAGCAAAGCAGGCGACAGGGAGAACACTGAAGCTTTCTTT
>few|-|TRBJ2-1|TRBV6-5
CASSEAIHFF
TGTGCCAGCAGTGAAGCCATTCACTTCTTC
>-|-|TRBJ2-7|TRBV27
CASSSVGSEQYF
TGTGCCAGCAGTTCCGTAGGGAGCGAGCAGTACTTC
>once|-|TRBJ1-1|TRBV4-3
CASSQYRNTEAFF
TGCGCCAGCAGCCAATACAGGAACACTGAAGCTTTCTTT
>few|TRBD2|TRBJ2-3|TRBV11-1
CASRGGFPDTQYF
TGTGCCAGCAGGGGAGGGTTTCCAGATACGCAGTATTTT
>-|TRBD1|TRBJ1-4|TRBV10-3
CAISATGTVNEKLFF
TGTGCCATCAGTGCAACCGGGACAGTTAATGAAAAACTGTTTTTT
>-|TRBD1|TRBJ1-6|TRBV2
CASSDRGQGNSPLHF
TGTGCCAGCAGTGATCGAGGACAGGGTAATTCACCCCTCCACTTT
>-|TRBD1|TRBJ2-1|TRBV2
CASRVGTGDYNEQFF
TGTGCCAGCAGAGTTGGGACAGGGGATTACAATGAGCAGTTCTTC
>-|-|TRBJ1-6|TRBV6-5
CASSYSPERLGSPLHF
TGTGCCAGCAGTTACTCGCCGGAAAGACTAGGGTCACCCCTCCACTTT
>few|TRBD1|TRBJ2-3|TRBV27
CASSSTGVTSTDTQYF
TGTGCCAGCAGTTCGACAGGGGTGACGAGCACAGATACGCAGTATTTT
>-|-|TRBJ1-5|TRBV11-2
CASSLDPGTINQPQHF
TGTGCCAGCAGCTTAGATCCGGGGACTATCAATCAGCCCCAGCATTTT
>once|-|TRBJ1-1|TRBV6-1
CASLPGGAGDTEAFF
TGTGCCAGCCTCCCGGGGGGGGCGGGGGACACTGAAGCTTTCTTT
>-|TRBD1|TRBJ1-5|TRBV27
CASSQRRDRVSNQPQHF
TGTGCCAGCAGCCAAAGGAGGGACAGGGTCAGCAATCAGCCCCAGCATTTT